Below, 5 T cell receptor beta chains from the same sample are listed, as sequenced in a study of early T cells in non-severe SARS-CoV-2 infection. TCRdb reanalysed the 5' RACE reads using MiXCR and keeps one entry per CDR3 protein. Of about 66,000 distinct CDR3 sequences listed, approximately 9.1% are singletons. Sequencing was carried out using whole blood. The receptors were sampled from an adult who was a healthcare worker with PCR-confirmed SARS-CoV-2 infection or an uninfected control (not recorded which).

This chain uses TRBV20-1 with TRBJ2-7; 9 nucleotides agree with TRBD2. After removal of 1 base from V and 6 bases from J, the junction contained 10 bases not matched to a gene. Germline loops: CDR1 DFQATT, CDR2 SNEGSKA (reference sequence). The CDR3 is 15 amino acids. The CDR3 bases are TGCAGTGCTAGAGGTTCCATAGCGGGAGTAGCCGAGCAGTACTTC. Amino acids: CSARGSIAGVAEQYF.

The V and J genes are TRBV4-3 and TRBJ2-2; D may be TRBD2 (6 bases). The CDR3 is 17 residues long. CDR1 and CDR2 from the germline V gene are LGHNA and YSLEER. V was clipped by 0 bases and J by 7 bases, with 18 bases between them. CDR3 protein: CASSQELAAGFNGELFF. CDR3 bases: TGCGCCAGCAGCCAAGAACTAGCTGCAGGCTTTAACGGGGAGCTGTTTTTT.

This clonotype has a count of ten or more. This chain uses TRBV11-2 with TRBJ2-2; D might be TRBD2 (6 bases). V shed 2 bases and J shed 3 bases, with 16 bases lying between them. The CDR3 totals 17 residues. Germline lookup yields CDR1 SGHAT and CDR2 FQNNGV. CDR3 residues: CASSLPPGRRYTGELFF. The CDR3 nucleotides read TGTGCCAGCAGCTTACCCCCCGGGAGAAGGTACACCGGGGAGCTGTTTTTT.

This clonotype was found a few times. J is TRBJ2-5 and V is TRBV24-1, with TRBD1 matching 10 bases. Trimming removed 3 bases from V and 3 bases from J; junction bases left unmatched: 6. Germline V gives CDR1 KGHDR, CDR2 SFDVKD. The CDR3 is 16 amino acids. The CDR3 is CATSDDSGTGEETQYF. The CDR3 DNA is TGTGCCACCAGTGATGATTCCGGGACAGGGGAAGAGACCCAGTACTTC.

At least ten counts were recorded for this clonotype. The chain uses TRBV14 and TRBJ2-1; maybe TRBD2 (5 bases). The CDR3 has 15 residues. With 0 bases removed from V and 9 bases from J, the gap between germline ends came to 15 bases. CDR1 is SGHDN and CDR2 is FVKESK in the germline V gene. CDR3 protein: CASSQDRGRITEQFF. The CDR3 DNA is TGTGCCAGCAGCCAAGATCGAGGGCGGATCACTGAGCAGTTCTTC.